Listed below are T cell receptor beta chains from one sample, sequenced in a study of T cells after yellow fever vaccination. MiXCR, applied by TCRdb to the 5' RACE reads, yields one record per CDR3 protein. Of 500,000 to 650,000 distinct CDR3 sequences in the sample, about 13% were seen once. The specimen was PBMCs, collected on the day of the yellow fever booster vaccination. The origin of the receptors is a man younger than 45 who received the YFV17D yellow fever vaccine. The CDR3 runs from the conserved cysteine through the conserved F or W. A D gene is named only where the DNA matches it firmly. Some rows mark clone size as missing; the rest say once, few, many or name a class of expanded clone.

.	TRBJ2-5	.	TRBV5-5	TGTGCCAGCAGTGAGCAAACGGGACATCCGGAGACCCAGTACTTC	CASSEQTGHPETQYF
few	TRBJ2-7	.	TRBV19	TGTGCCAGTAGTGCAGGGGACGAGCAGTACTTC	CASSAGDEQYF
few	TRBJ2-5	.	TRBV20-1	TGCAGTGCCCCCCCGAGGGGCTGGCAAGAGACCCAGTACTTC	CSAPPRGWQETQYF
.	TRBJ1-1	.	TRBV7-2	TGTGCCAGCAGCTCCTACTCGACACCGAACACTGAAGCTTTCTTT	CASSSYSTPNTEAFF
few	TRBJ1-1	.	TRBV7-9	TGTGCCAGCAGCCTCCCCCGCGACAGAATGAACACTGAAGCTTTCTTT	CASSLPRDRMNTEAFF
few	TRBJ2-2	.	TRBV5-1	TGCGCCAGCAGCTTGGGACAGCTGAACACCGGGGAGCTGTTTTTT	CASSLGQLNTGELFF
.	TRBJ2-5	TRBD1	TRBV7-2	TGTGCCAGCGGTAGAACAGGGGGGGAGACCCAGTACTTC	CASGRTGGETQYF
.	TRBJ2-7	TRBD2	TRBV7-2	TGTGCCAGCAGCTTGCTAGCGGGACCCTCCGAGCAGTACTTC	CASSLLAGPSEQYF
few	TRBJ1-1	.	TRBV27	TGTGCCGCCGGTTGGCGTGGAAACACTGAAGCTTTCTTT	CAAGWRGNTEAFF
few	TRBJ2-5	.	TRBV29-1	TGCAGCGTTGAAGATCTAGCGTTAGGAGAGACCCAGTACTTC	CSVEDLALGETQYF
many	TRBJ2-1	.	TRBV14	TGTGCCAGCAGTCAGGGACTGTACAATGAGCAGTTCTTC	CASSQGLYNEQFF
.	TRBJ2-7	.	TRBV20-1	TGCAGTGCGCCTCCAGGTGGTAGGGGGGGCTACGAGCAGTACTTC	CSAPPGGRGGYEQYF
few	TRBJ2-7	.	TRBV5-6	TGTGCCAGCAGCCAGCTAGCTCTCCGTGACTACGAGCAGTACTTC	CASSQLALRDYEQYF
few	TRBJ2-3	.	TRBV6-5	TGTGCCAGCAGTTACTCGACACGGGGTGGGTCTGATACGCAGTATTTT	CASSYSTRGGSDTQYF
.	TRBJ2-1	.	TRBV29-1	TGCAGCGTTGCGAGTGGAAATGAGCAGTTCTTC	CSVASGNEQFF
few	TRBJ2-1	TRBD2	TRBV5-4	TGTGCCAGCAGCTCGATCCAGGGACTAGCGGCTGAGCAGTTCTTC	CASSSIQGLAAEQFF
.	TRBJ2-3	.	TRBV15	TGTGCCACCAGCAGAGGTCCCAGGGTGGAGGCAGATACGCAGTATTTT	CATSRGPRVEADTQYF
.	TRBJ2-1	.	TRBV12-3/TRBV12-4	TGTGCCAGCAGTTCCTCCCTAGCGCCGTACAATGAGCAGTTCTTC	CASSSSLAPYNEQFF
.	TRBJ2-3	TRBD2	TRBV12-3/TRBV12-4	TGTGCCAGCAGTCCGCGAGACCTAAATGGCGGGAGGGCCTCGGATACGCAGTATTTT	CASSPRDLNGGRASDTQYF
few	TRBJ2-3	TRBD2	TRBV12-3/TRBV12-4	TGTGCCAACCGACTAGCGGGAGATACGCAGTATTTT	CANRLAGDTQYF
many	TRBJ2-1	.	TRBV29-1	TGCAGCGTTGGTCGTGAGTCCTACAATGAGCAGTTCTTC	CSVGRESYNEQFF
few	TRBJ1-4	.	TRBV12-3/TRBV12-4	TGTGCCAGCAGCCCAACCGGGGGAGGAAGAGCTGAAAAACTGTTTTTT	CASSPTGGGRAEKLFF
few	TRBJ2-1	TRBD2	TRBV2	TGTGCCAGCAGTGAAGGCTTAGCGGGAGCCTATGAGCAGTTCTTC	CASSEGLAGAYEQFF
few	TRBJ2-2	TRBD2	TRBV4-3	TGCGCCAGCAGCCAAGAAGTAGCGGGAAGGACCGGGGAGCTGTTTTTT	CASSQEVAGRTGELFF
few	TRBJ2-3	TRBD2	TRBV4-1	TGCGCCAGCAGCCCAGAGATAGCGGGAGGCAGCACAGATACGCAGTATTTT	CASSPEIAGGSTDTQYF
few	TRBJ2-3	TRBD2	TRBV9	TGTGCCAGCAGCGTAGCTCCTAGCGGGAGCACAGATACGCAGTATTTT	CASSVAPSGSTDTQYF